Below are 15 T cell receptor beta chains sequenced from a single sample in a study. From the 5' RACE reads, TCRdb called clonotypes with MiXCR, one entry per CDR3 protein. The data show about 32,000 distinct CDR3 sequences, roughly 25% seen once. The sample was memory CD4+ T cells sorted from blood. The subset: memory CD4+ T cells, CD4+CD45RO+CD25-. Receptor source: a female donor with breast cancer.

The chain carries TRBV27 and TRBJ2-3; no reliable D call. Germline lookup yields CDR1 MNHEY and CDR2 SMNVEV (reference sequence). The CDR3 consists of 11 residues. Trimming left V 7 bases short and J 5 bases short, with 7 bases between. This CDR3 is CASNGGDTQYF. As DNA, the CDR3 is TGTGCCAGCAATGGTGGAGATACGCAGTATTTT.

In the case of this clonotype: At one end, the junction sequence differs from germline, possibly due to a read error. V is TRBV6-5 and J is TRBJ2-1; 11 bases agree with TRBD1. CDR3 length: 15 amino acids. CDR1 MNHEY and CDR2 SVGAGI come from the germline V gene. Here the CDR3 reads CVSSYTGTGGVEQFF. The CDR3 coding sequence is TGTGTCAGCAGTTACACCGGGACAGGGGGTGTCGAGCAGTTCTTC.

The chain employs TRBV6-5 and TRBJ2-2, with 7 bases fitting TRBD1. This CDR3 has 16 residues. V shed 6 bases, J shed 6 bases, and the junction held 13 bases outside the gene matches. The V gene's germline CDR1 is MNHEY and CDR2 SVGAGI. CDR3 nucleotides: TGTGCCAGCAGCTTTCCGACAGGGTACCCCCCCGGGGAGCTGTTTTTT. Translation: CASSFPTGYPPGELFF.

The rearrangement joins TRBV4-2 to TRBJ2-5; the D gene is possibly TRBD2 (6 bases). This CDR3 is 15 amino acids long. V lost 1 base to trimming and J lost 4 bases, with 13 bases between them. Germline V gives CDR1 LGHNA, CDR2 YNFKEQ. The CDR3 loop reads CASSQGVGGLETQYF. The DNA of the CDR3 is TGTGCCAGCAGCCAAGGAGTGGGGGGACTAGAGACCCAGTACTTC.

The rearrangement links TRBV3-1 to TRBJ2-1; TRBD2 aligns across 9 bases. The CDR3 contains 15 residues. Looked up from germline, CDR1 is LGHDT and CDR2 is YNNKEL (reference sequence). After removal of 1 base from V and 8 bases from J, the junction contained 6 bases not matched to a gene. CDR3 sequence: CASSQAGTSIDEQFF. CDR3 coding DNA: TGTGCCAGCAGCCAAGCGGGGACTAGCATCGATGAGCAGTTCTTC.

At least ten counts were recorded for this clonotype. The chain combines TRBV7-8 with TRBJ2-1, with TRBD1 matching over 9 bases. The V gene end was trimmed by 4 bases and the J gene end by 9 bases; junction bases not matched to a gene: 7. The CDR3 is 14 residues long. Germline CDR1 reads SGHVS; CDR2 reads FQNEAQ. In DNA form, the CDR3 reads TGTGCCAGCAGCTCCGGGACAGGGTCGGGTGAGCAGTTCTTC. This gives the protein CASSSGTGSGEQFF.

Only a few counts were recorded for this clonotype. V gene TRBV7-9 combines with J gene TRBJ2-5; 10 positions agree with TRBD2. Germline V gene lookup returns CDR1 SEHNR and CDR2 FQNEAQ (reference sequence). The J segment lost 3 bases and the V segment lost 4 bases, leaving 8 bases of the junction unmatched. The CDR3 is 16 residues long. CDR3 nucleotide sequence: TGTGCCAGCAGCTCGGGACTAAGCGGGGGGGAAGAGACCCAGTACTTC. This gives the protein CASSSGLSGGEETQYF.

A few counts support this clonotype. The rearrangement joins TRBV6-5 to TRBJ1-6; D possibly corresponds to TRBD1 (5 bases). CDR1 and CDR2 (germline): MNHEY, SVGAGI. This CDR3 spans 15 amino acids. The V and J ends lost 6 bases and 7 bases respectively, with 16 bases between them. The CDR3 here is CASSRTQGENSPLHF. The CDR3, as DNA: TGTGCCAGCAGCCGAACCCAGGGCGAGAATTCACCCCTCCACTTT.

This clonotype was recorded many times. The chain is built from TRBV4-2 and TRBJ1-2; D gene ambiguous. Germline CDR1 is LGHNA and CDR2 is YNFKEQ. V lost 1 base, J lost 5 bases, and 17 bases lay in between. The CDR3 totals 16 residues. The CDR3 region is CASSQVRTRAVYGYTF. The CDR3 DNA reads as TGTGCCAGCAGCCAAGTAAGGACGCGGGCAGTGTATGGCTACACCTTC.

The CDR3 nucleotides are TGCGCCAGCAGCAAAGGACTAGCGGGCACAGATACGCAGTATTTT. This codes for CASSKGLAGTDTQYF. The genes are TRBV5-1 and TRBJ2-3; TRBD2 aligns across 10 bases. The CDR3 consists of 15 residues. The junction had 3 bases not matched to a gene; V was cut back by 4 bases and J by 1 base. Germline-derived CDR1 and CDR2 are SGHRS and YFSETQ. The full variable domain, in which reference TRBV5-1 and TRBJ2-3 provide the parts outside the CDR3, is KAGVTQTPRYLIKTRGQQVTLSCSPISGHRSVSWYQQTPGQGLQFLFEYFSETQRNKGNFPGRFSGRQFSNSRSEMNVSTLELGDSALYLCASSKGLAGTDTQYFGPGTRLTVL.

The rearrangement uses TRBV5-1 and TRBJ2-5; D not resolved. The CDR3 is 15 amino acids. Germline V gene sequence: CDR1 SGHRS, CDR2 YFSETQ. Trimming shortened V by 0 bases and J by 5 bases, and 14 bases separated the two germline ends. CDR3 coding DNA: TGCGCCAGCAGCTTGGTGGCTAGAGTGGAGGAGACCCAGTACTTC. It codes for CASSLVARVEETQYF.

This clonotype was detected a few times. The chain couples TRBV12-3 or TRBV12-4 to TRBJ2-7, with D perhaps TRBD1 (6 bases). With 1 base removed from V and 5 bases from J, the gap between germline ends came to 15 bases. The CDR3 has 15 amino acids. The CDR3 DNA reads TGTGCCAGCAGTTTAGTGGGGGCGCTTGGCCACGAGCAGTACTTC. Translation gives CASSLVGALGHEQYF.

This sequence joins TRBV14 and TRBJ1-2, with no clear D. Deletions cut 1 base from V and 4 bases from J, with 10 bases between. The V gene's germline CDR1 is SGHDN and CDR2 FVKESK. The CDR3 is 14 amino acids. The CDR3 loop reads CASSQVDAVYGYTF. The CDR3 region has the DNA TGTGCCAGCAGCCAAGTTGATGCAGTCTATGGCTACACCTTC.

By sample share, this clonotype is medium-sized. V usage is TRBV20-1 and J usage is TRBJ2-7; 7 positions match TRBD2. Looked up from germline, CDR1 is DFQATT and CDR2 is SNEGSKA (reference sequence). CDR3 length: 14 residues. V dropped 1 base and J dropped 6; count of bases not matched to a gene: 9. The CDR3 coding sequence is TGCAGTGCTAGAGTAGCGGGCCTGGCCGGCGAGCAGTACTTC. It is translated as CSARVAGLAGEQYF.

Only a few counts were recorded for this clonotype. The rearrangement uses TRBV20-1 and TRBJ1-2, with D unresolved. Looked up from germline, CDR1 is DFQATT and CDR2 is SNEGSKA (reference sequence). Trimming cost V 7 bases and J 8 bases, with 5 bases left between them. This CDR3 has 8 amino acids. This CDR3 is CSGNGYTF. In DNA form, the CDR3 reads TGCAGTGGGAACGGCTACACCTTC.